This paragraph covers one TCR beta chain sequence. Profiling relied on immunoSEQ multiplex PCR, and the TCRdb table lists in-frame clones only, not all of them. The sample has roughly 180,000 clones; over 90% are singletons. This entry comes from a study of T cell responses to AZD1222 COVID-19 vaccine. Germline CDR1 and CDR2: LGHDT and YNNKEL (reference sequence). The CDR3 loop spans 14 amino acids. The V gene lost 7 bases and the J gene lost 1 base, with 13 bases spanning the gap. This chain uses TRBV3-1 (or the pseudogene TRBV3-2) with TRBJ1-2; no reliable D call. This TCR was recovered from an adult who received the AZD1222 COVID-19 vaccine. The sequences come from peripheral blood, collected 28 days after the second AZD1222 dose. This CDR3 is CASTRGQLNYGYTF. The CDR3 nucleotides read TGTGCCAGCACTCGTGGGCAGCTTAACTATGGCTACACCTTC.